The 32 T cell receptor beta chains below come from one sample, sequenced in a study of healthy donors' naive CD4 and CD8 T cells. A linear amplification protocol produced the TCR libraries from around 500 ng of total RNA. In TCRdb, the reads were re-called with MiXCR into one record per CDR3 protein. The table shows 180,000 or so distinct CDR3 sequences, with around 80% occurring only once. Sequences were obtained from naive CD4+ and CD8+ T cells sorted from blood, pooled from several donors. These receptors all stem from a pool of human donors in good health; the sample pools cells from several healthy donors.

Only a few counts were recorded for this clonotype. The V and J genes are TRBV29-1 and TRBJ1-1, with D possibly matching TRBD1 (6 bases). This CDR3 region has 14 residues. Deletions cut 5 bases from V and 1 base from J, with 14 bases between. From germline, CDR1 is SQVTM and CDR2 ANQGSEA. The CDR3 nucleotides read TGCAGCGTTCTTACAGGGAGGGAGAACACTGAAGCTTTCTTT. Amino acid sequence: CSVLTGRENTEAFF.

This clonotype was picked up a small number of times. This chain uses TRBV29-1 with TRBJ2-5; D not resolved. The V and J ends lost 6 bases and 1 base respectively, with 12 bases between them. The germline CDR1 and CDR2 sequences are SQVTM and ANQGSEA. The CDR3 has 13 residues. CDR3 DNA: TGCAGCGTCCGACCCGCCGTCCAAGAGACCCAGTACTTC. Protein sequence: CSVRPAVQETQYF.

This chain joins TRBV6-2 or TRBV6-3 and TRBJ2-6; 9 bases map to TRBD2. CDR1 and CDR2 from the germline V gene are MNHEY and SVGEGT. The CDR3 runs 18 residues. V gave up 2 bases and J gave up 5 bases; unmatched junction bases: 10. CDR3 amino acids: CASSYQRTSASWANVLTF. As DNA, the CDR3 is TGTGCCAGCAGTTACCAGCGGACTAGCGCTTCTTGGGCCAACGTCCTGACTTTC.

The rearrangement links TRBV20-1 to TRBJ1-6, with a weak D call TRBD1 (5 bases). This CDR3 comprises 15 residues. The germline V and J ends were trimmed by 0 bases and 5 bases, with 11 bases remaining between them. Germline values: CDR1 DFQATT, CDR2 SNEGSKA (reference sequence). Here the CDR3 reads CSARDPQGDNSPLHF. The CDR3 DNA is TGCAGTGCTAGAGACCCCCAAGGGGATAATTCACCCCTCCACTTT.

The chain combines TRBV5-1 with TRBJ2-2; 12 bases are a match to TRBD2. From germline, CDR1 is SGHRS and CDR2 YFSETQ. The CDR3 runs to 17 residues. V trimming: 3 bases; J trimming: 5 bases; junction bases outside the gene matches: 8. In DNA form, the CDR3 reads TGCGCCAGCAGCTCTTCCTACGGACTAGCGGGAACCGGGGAGCTGTTTTTT. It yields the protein CASSSSYGLAGTGELFF.

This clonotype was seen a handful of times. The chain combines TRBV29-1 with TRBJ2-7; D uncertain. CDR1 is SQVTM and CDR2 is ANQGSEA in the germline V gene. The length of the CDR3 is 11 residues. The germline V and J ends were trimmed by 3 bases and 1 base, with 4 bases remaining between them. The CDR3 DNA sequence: TGCAGCGTTGAGGATTCCTACGAGCAGTACTTC. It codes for CSVEDSYEQYF.

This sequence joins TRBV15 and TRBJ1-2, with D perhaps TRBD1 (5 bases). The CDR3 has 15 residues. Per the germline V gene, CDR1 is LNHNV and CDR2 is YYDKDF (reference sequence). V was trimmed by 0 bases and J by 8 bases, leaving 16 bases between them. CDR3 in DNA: TGTGCCACCAGCAGAGATTCGGCAGGGAGCTACGGCTACACCTTC. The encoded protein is CATSRDSAGSYGYTF.

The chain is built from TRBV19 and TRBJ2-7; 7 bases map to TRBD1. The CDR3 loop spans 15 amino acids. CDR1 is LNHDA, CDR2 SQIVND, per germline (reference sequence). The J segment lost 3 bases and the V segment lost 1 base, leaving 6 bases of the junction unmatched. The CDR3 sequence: CASSIATDRFYEQYF. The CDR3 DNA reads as TGTGCCAGTAGTATAGCCACGGACAGGTTCTACGAGCAGTACTTC.

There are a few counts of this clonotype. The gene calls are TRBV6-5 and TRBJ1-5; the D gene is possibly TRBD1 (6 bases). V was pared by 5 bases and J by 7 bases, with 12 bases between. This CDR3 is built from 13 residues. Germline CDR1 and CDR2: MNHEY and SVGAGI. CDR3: CASSLQGIQPQHF. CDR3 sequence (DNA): TGTGCCAGCAGTCTACAGGGTATACAGCCCCAGCATTTT.

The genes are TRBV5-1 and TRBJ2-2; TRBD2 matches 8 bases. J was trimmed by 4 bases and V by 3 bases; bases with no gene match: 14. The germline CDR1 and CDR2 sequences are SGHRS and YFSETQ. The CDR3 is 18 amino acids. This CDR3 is CASSSGTLAVPSTGELFF. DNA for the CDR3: TGCGCCAGCAGCTCGGGAACACTAGCGGTACCGAGCACCGGGGAGCTGTTTTTT.

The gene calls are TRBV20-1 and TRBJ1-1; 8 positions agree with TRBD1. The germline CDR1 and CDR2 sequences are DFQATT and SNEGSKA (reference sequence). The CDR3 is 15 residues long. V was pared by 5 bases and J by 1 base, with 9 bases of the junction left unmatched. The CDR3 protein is CSARQRDRPNTEAFF. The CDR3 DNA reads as TGCAGTGCTCGCCAAAGGGACAGGCCGAACACTGAAGCTTTCTTT.

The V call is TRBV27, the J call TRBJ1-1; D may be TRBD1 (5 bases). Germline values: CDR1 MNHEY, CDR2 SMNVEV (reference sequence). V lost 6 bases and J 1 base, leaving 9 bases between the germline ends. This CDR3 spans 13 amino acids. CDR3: CASSPGGNTEAFF. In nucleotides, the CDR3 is TGTGCCAGCAGCCCCGGGGGGAACACTGAAGCTTTCTTT.

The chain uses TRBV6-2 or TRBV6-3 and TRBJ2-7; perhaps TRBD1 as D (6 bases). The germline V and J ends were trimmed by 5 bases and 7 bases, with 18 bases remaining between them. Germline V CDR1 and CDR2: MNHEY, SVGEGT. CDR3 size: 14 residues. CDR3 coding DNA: TGTGCCAGCAGTAGACCAGGACAGTCGGGAGAGCAGTACTTC. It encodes CASSRPGQSGEQYF.

DNA of the CDR3: TGTGCCAGCAGAAGTGGGACTAGCGGGACAGAGCAGTTCTTC. The encoded protein is CASRSGTSGTEQFF. The chain couples TRBV27 to TRBJ2-1; 13 bases line up with TRBD2. Germline CDR1 MNHEY, CDR2 SMNVEV (reference sequence). The CDR3 runs 14 residues. The J segment lost 10 bases and the V segment lost 6 bases, leaving 6 bases of the junction unmatched.

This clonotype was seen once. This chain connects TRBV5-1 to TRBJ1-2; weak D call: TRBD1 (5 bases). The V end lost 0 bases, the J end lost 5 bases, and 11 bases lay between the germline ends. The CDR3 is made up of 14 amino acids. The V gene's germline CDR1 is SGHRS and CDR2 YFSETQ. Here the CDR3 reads CASSLEGTLYGYTF. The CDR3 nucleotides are TGCGCCAGCAGCTTGGAAGGGACTCTATATGGCTACACCTTC.

CDR3 DNA: TGCGCCAGCAGCGTACAAACAGGGGAACCACCCCTCCACTTT. Translation: CASSVQTGEPPLHF. The V gene is TRBV5-1, the J gene TRBJ1-6, with 7 bases lining up with TRBD1. Germline CDR1 reads SGHRS; CDR2 reads YFSETQ. Unmatched junction bases numbered 9, after V lost 4 bases and J lost 11 bases. The CDR3 runs to 14 residues.

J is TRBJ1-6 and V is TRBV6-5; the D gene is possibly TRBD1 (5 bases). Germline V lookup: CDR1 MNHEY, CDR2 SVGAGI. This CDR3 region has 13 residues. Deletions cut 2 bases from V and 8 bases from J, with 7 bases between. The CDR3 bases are TGTGCCAGCAGTTACACCAGGGATTCACCCCTCCACTTT. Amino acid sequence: CASSYTRDSPLHF.

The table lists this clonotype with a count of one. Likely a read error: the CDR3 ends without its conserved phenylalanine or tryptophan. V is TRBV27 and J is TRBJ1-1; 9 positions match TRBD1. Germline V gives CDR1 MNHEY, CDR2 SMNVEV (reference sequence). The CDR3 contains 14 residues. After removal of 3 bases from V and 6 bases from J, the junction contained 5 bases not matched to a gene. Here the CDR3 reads CASSFRDRVPEAFS. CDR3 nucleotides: TGTGCCAGCAGTTTCAGGGACAGGGTCCCTGAAGCTTTCTCT.

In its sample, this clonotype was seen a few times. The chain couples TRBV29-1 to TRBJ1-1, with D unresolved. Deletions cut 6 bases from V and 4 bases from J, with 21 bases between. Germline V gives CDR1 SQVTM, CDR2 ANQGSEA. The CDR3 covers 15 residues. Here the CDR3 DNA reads TGCAGCGTAGATCCCGGGTCCGAGTGGGGCACTGAAGCTTTCTTT. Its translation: CSVDPGSEWGTEAFF.

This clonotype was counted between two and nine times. In DNA, the CDR3 is TGCAGCGCCCTGGGACAGAGCACCGGGGAGCTGTTTTTT. It yields the protein CSALGQSTGELFF. J is TRBJ2-2 and V is TRBV29-1; 7 nucleotides match TRBD1. Trimming took 7 bases from V and 4 from J; bases not matched to a gene: 6. Germline CDR1 reads SQVTM; CDR2 reads ANQGSEA. The CDR3 is 13 amino acids.

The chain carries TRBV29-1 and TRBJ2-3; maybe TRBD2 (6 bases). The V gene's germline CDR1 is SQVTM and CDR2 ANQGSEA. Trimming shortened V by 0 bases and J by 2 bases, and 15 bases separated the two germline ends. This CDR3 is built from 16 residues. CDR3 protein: CSVEDHSGVATDTQYF. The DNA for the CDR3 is TGCAGCGTTGAAGATCATAGCGGAGTGGCCACAGATACGCAGTATTTT.

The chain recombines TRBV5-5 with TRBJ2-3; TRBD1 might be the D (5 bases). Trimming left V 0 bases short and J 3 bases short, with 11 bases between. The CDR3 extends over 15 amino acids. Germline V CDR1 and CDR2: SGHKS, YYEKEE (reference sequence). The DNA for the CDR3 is TGTGCCAGCAGCTTGGAGGGGTCGTTTACAGATACGCAGTATTTT. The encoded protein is CASSLEGSFTDTQYF.

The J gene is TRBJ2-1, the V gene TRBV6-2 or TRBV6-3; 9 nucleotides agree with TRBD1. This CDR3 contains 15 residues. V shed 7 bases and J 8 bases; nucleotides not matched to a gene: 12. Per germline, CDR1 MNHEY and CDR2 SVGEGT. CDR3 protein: CASKAGTGWVDEQFF. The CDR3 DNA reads TGTGCCAGCAAAGCCGGGACAGGGTGGGTAGATGAGCAGTTCTTC.

CDR3 DNA: TGTGCCAGTAGTCCAGGGACGGAAAACTATGGCTACACCTTC. This gives the protein CASSPGTENYGYTF. V and J are TRBV19 and TRBJ1-2, with a weak D call TRBD1 (5 bases). Trimming cost V 5 bases and J 2 bases, with 12 bases left between them. This CDR3 contains 14 residues. The germline V gene encodes CDR1 LNHDA and CDR2 SQIVND (reference sequence).

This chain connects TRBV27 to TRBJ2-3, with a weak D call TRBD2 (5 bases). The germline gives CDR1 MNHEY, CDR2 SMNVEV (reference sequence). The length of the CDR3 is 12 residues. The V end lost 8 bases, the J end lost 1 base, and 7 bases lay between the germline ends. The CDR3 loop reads CASQAGTDTQYF. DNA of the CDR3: TGTGCCAGCCAAGCGGGCACAGATACGCAGTATTTT.

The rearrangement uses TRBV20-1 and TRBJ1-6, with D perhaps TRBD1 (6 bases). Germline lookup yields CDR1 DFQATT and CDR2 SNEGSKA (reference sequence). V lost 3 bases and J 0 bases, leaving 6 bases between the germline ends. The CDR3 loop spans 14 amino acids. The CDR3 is CSARDSSYNSPLHF. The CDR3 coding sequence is TGCAGTGCTAGGGACAGCTCCTATAATTCACCCCTCCACTTT.

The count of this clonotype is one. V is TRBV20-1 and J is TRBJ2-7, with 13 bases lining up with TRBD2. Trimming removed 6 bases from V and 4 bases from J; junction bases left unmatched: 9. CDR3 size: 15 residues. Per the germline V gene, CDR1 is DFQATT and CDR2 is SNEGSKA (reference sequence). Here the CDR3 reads CSAPKGLAGHYEQYF. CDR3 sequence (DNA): TGCAGTGCCCCAAAGGGACTAGCGGGGCATTACGAGCAGTACTTC.

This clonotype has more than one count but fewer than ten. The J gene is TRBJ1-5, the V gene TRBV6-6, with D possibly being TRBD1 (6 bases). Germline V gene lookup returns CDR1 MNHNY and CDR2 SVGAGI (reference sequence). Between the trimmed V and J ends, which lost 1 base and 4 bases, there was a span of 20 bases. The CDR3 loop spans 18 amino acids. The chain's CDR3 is CASSYLNRTRGSNQPQHF. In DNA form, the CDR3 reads TGTGCCAGCAGTTACTTAAATCGAACCAGGGGAAGTAATCAGCCCCAGCATTTT.

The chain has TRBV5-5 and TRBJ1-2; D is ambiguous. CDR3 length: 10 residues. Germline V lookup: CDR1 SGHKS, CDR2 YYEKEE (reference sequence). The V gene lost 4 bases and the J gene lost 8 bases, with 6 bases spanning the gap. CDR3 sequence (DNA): TGTGCCAGCAGCCTAGGGGGCTACACCTTC. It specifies CASSLGGYTF.

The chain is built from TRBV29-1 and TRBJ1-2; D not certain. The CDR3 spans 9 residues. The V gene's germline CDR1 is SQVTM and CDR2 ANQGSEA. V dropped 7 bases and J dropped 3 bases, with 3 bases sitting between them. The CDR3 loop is CSEDYGYTF. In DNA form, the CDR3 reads TGCAGCGAAGACTATGGCTACACCTTC.

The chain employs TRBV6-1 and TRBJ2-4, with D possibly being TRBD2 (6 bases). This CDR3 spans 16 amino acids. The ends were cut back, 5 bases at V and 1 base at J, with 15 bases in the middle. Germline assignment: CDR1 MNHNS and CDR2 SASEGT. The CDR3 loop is CASSIAVWGAKNIQYF. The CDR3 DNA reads TGTGCCAGCAGTATAGCGGTTTGGGGGGCCAAAAACATTCAGTACTTC.

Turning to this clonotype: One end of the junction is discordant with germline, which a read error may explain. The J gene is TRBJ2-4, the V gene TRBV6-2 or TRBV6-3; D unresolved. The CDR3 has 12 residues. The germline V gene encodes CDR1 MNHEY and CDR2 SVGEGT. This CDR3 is CVSSHSINIQYF. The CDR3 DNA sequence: TGTGTCAGCAGCCACTCAATCAACATTCAGTACTTC.